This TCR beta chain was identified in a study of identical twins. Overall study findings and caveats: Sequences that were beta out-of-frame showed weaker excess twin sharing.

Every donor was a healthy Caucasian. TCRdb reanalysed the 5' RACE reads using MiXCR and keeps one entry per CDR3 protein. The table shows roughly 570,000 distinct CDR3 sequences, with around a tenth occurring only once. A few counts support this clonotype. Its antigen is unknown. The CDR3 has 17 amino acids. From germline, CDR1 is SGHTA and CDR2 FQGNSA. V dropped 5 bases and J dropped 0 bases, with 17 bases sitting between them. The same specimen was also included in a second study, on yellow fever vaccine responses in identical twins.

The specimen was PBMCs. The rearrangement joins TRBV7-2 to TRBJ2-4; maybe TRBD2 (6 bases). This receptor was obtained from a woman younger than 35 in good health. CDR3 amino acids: CASSLDGGTRAKNIQYF. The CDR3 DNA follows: TGTGCCAGCAGCCTGGACGGAGGGACCCGAGCCAAAAACATTCAGTACTTC.